The clone carrying this T cell receptor (beta chain) occurred a few times. The sample is drawn from a study of regulatory T cells in long-lasting Graves disease. The overall study: Graves' patients, newly diagnosed, had taken antithyroid drugs under 3 months.

The TCR beta library used iRepertoire HTBI primers with Arm-PCR amplification of CDR3. Using its own MiXCR run on the multiplex PCR reads, TCRdb lists one record per CDR3 protein. The sample comprises under 500,000 distinct CDR3 sequences, about 16% of which are singletons, and around 10% rests with the top ten. Sample time point: newly diagnosed GD, antithyroid drugs for less than 3 months. Extracted RNA from PBMCs served as the source of the TCR library. Patients with Graves' disease were diagnosed by American Thyroid Association guidelines. The CDR3 length is 15 residues. Germline CDR1 ENHRY, CDR2 SYGVKD. Trimming at V came to 5 bases and at J to 4 bases, leaving 9 bases not matched to a gene. These records were also assigned to another study, of T cells in Graves' hyperthyroidism and ophthalmopathy.

This sequence originates from a young woman with Graves disease. The chain recombines TRBV10-3 with TRBJ2-3, with 7 bases aligning to TRBD2. The material was peripheral blood mononuclear cells (PBMCs), obtained at new diagnosis, from a patient treated with antithyroid drugs. The DNA for the CDR3 is TGTGCCATCAGTTCCCAAGCGGGAATCTCAGATACGCAGTATTTT. Protein product: CAISSQAGISDTQYF.